The TCR beta chain described here comes from a study of identical twins. Study-level findings and limits: Models underpredicted monozygotic twin sharing of out-of-frame TCR alpha.

A note on this clonotype: Its antigen is unknown.

Per the germline V gene, CDR1 is SGDLS and CDR2 is YYNGEE. The CDR3 runs 15 residues. Losses at the gene ends were 0 bases for V and 6 bases for J; bases not matched to a gene: 7. TCRdb fed the 5' RACE reads into MiXCR, producing one record per CDR3 protein. The table has about 470,000 distinct CDR3 sequences, roughly a quarter seen once. The same sample was also used in a study of T cells expressing NK-cell markers. That report adds: In several experiments, an anti-gamma-delta TCR antibody restricted sorting to alpha-beta TCR T cells.

The chain uses TRBV9 and TRBJ2-3; 7 nucleotides line up with TRBD2. This TCR derives from a woman aged 18-29 years in good health. The sequenced sample was CD4+ T cells sorted from blood. DNA for the CDR3: TGTGCCAGCAGCGTAGCGGTCGGGAGGACGGATACGCAGTATTTT. It specifies CASSVAVGRTDTQYF.